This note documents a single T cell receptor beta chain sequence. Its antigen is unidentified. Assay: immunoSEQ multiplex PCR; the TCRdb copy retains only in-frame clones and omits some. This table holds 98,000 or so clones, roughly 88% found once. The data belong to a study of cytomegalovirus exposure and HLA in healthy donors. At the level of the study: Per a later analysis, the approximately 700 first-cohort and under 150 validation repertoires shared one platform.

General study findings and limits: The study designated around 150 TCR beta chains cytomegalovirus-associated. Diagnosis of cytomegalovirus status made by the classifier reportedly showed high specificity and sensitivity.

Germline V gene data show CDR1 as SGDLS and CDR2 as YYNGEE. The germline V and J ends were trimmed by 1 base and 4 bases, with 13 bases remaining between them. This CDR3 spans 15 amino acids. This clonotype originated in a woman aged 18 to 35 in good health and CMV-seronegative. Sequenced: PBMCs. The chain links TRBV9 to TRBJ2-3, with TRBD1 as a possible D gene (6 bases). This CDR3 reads CASSVWAGGADTQYF. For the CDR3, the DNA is TGTGCCAGCAGCGTATGGGCTGGGGGCGCAGATACGCAGTATTTT.